This record looks at one TCR beta chain sequence and its context. Its matching antigen is unknown. This specimen comes from a study of T-cell reconstitution after alpha-beta-depleted transplantation in children. Using unique molecular identifiers, the investigators prepared the TCRbeta library. TCRdb ran MiXCR on the PCR reads and lists one entry per CDR3 protein. In the table there are 200,000 to 250,000 distinct CDR3 sequences, about 25% of which are singletons. Study-wide results and caveats: When one year had passed after transplant, most T-cell counts and diversity came from newly produced T cells. Several patients had high TCRbeta diversity at day 60; it came from surviving recipient T cells and thymic progenitors.

The TCR was taken from a girl aged 2 to 10 with Fanconi anemia, due to receive a stem cell transplant. The sequences come from PBMCs, collected before TCRalphabeta/CD19-depleted stem cell transplant.

CDR3 DNA sequence: TGTGCCAGCAGCCAAGACGTCGGCGGGGGGCTGAACACCGGGGAGCTGTTTTTT. Its protein is CASSQDVGGGLNTGELFF. V gene TRBV4-2 combines with J gene TRBJ2-2, with 8 bases aligning to TRBD2. The CDR3 covers 18 residues. Looked up from germline, CDR1 is LGHNA and CDR2 is YNFKEQ. The V segment lost 0 bases and the J segment 1 base; nucleotides outside the gene matches: 7.